This entry is about one T cell receptor (beta chain). The data were taken from a study of blood T cell repertoires in COVID-19. The data were produced by immunoSEQ multiplex PCR, yet TCRdb's version contains in-frame clones alone and is incomplete. The data contain about 38,000 clones, around four fifths of them seen just once; the ten biggest clones take up about 4.9%. The CDR3 sequence is 15 residues long. The germline CDR1 and CDR2 sequences are MNHEY and SVGAGI. V was clipped by 2 bases and J by 3 bases; unmatched bases: 5. This TCR came from a man aged 45-65 years with active COVID-19. The V and J genes are TRBV6-5 and TRBJ2-7; 9 bases are shared with TRBD1. Specimen: peripheral blood. CDR3 nucleotides: TGTGCCAGCAGTTACCATCGGGACAGGGACTACGAGCAGTACTTC. It codes for CASSYHRDRDYEQYF.